The 10 T cell receptor beta chains below were found in one sample sequenced in a study of blood T cell repertoires in COVID-19. The data were produced by immunoSEQ multiplex PCR, yet TCRdb's version contains in-frame clones alone and is incomplete. The table records about 120,000 clones, 75% to 90% of them present only once. Sequencing was carried out using peripheral blood. All receptors derive from a human donor with acute or convalescent COVID-19. The donor label of this sample is uncertain.

The chain couples TRBV28 to TRBJ2-7; D is ambiguous. The V gene's germline CDR1 is MDHEN and CDR2 SYDVKM. Trimming cost V 7 bases and J 4 bases, with 14 bases left between them. The CDR3 consists of 13 residues. The CDR3 DNA follows: TGTGCCAGCACCCGGCGGATCGCTTACGAGCAGTACTTC. Its translation: CASTRRIAYEQYF.

The chain employs TRBV6-2 or TRBV6-3 and TRBJ1-6; TRBD1 matches 9 bases. After removal of 5 bases from V and 3 bases from J, the junction contained 11 bases not matched to a gene. This CDR3 region has 18 residues. The germline gives CDR1 MNHEY, CDR2 SVGEGT. The CDR3 loop reads CASSPHPGTGIYNSPLHF. The CDR3 region has the DNA TGTGCCAGCAGTCCCCACCCCGGGACAGGGATCTATAATTCACCCCTCCACTTT.

The rearrangement links TRBV12-3 or TRBV12-4 to TRBJ1-2; a possible D gene is TRBD1 (5 bases). The CDR3 length is 11 residues. V lost 7 bases and J 4 bases, leaving 7 bases between the germline ends. This CDR3 is CASTGGYGYTF. The CDR3, as DNA: TGTGCCAGCACCGGGGGCTATGGCTACACCTTC.

The CDR3 region has the DNA TGTGCCAGCAGTCCGAGCGGGAGTACATACAATGAGCAGTTCTTC. Translation: CASSPSGSTYNEQFF. The chain links TRBV7-8 to TRBJ2-1; TRBD2 agrees at 8 bases. J was trimmed by 4 bases and V by 6 bases; bases with no gene match: 8. Germline CDR1 reads SGHVS; CDR2 reads FQNEAQ. This CDR3 spans 15 amino acids.

This chain connects TRBV7-6 to TRBJ1-5, with TRBD1 as a possible D gene (5 bases). The V end was cut by 5 bases, the J end by 7 bases, with 24 bases between. Per germline, CDR1 SGHVS and CDR2 FNYEAQ. The CDR3 sequence is 17 residues long. The CDR3 spells CASSAGPAGTGLQPQHF. CDR3 nucleotide sequence: TGTGCCAGCAGCGCAGGACCGGCGGGAACAGGTTTGCAGCCCCAGCATTTT.

This sequence joins TRBV27 and TRBJ2-1, with 11 bases aligning to TRBD2. Germline loops: CDR1 MNHEY, CDR2 SMNVEV (reference sequence). The CDR3 runs to 17 residues. The junction had 12 bases not matched to a gene; V was cut back by 5 bases and J by 6 bases. The CDR3 nucleotides are TGTGCCAGCAGTCGACCGATTGGTAGCGGGAGGGCCAATGAGCAGTTCTTC. Encoded protein: CASSRPIGSGRANEQFF.

The chain employs TRBV5-4 and TRBJ1-4; 9 bases are shared with TRBD1. Germline values: CDR1 SGHNT, CDR2 YYREEE (reference sequence). V was clipped by 4 bases and J by 7 bases; unmatched bases: 14. The CDR3 sequence is 17 residues long. The CDR3 sequence: CASSPPGQGGRGEKLFF. In DNA form, the CDR3 reads TGTGCCAGCAGCCCCCCGGGACAGGGAGGAAGGGGTGAAAAACTGTTTTTT.

This chain links TRBV15 with TRBJ2-6; D may be TRBD1 (5 bases). Trimming shortened V by 6 bases and J by 1 base, and 16 bases separated the two germline ends. The CDR3 extends over 17 amino acids. CDR1 and CDR2 from the germline V gene are LNHNV and YYDKDF (reference sequence). CDR3 sequence reads: CATRRQHSTSGANVLTF. Written as DNA, the CDR3 is TGTGCCACCAGGAGACAGCATTCGACTTCTGGGGCCAACGTCCTGACTTTC.

The V gene is TRBV7-9, the J gene TRBJ2-1; possible D gene TRBD2, 6 bases. The CDR3 is 15 residues long. With 1 base removed from V and 6 bases from J, the gap between germline ends came to 13 bases. CDR1 and CDR2 from the germline V gene are SEHNR and FQNEAQ (reference sequence). CDR3 bases: TGTGCCAGCAGCTTAGGGAGGGGAAGGGTCAATGAGCAGTTCTTC. Translated: CASSLGRGRVNEQFF.

The chain has TRBV7-9 and TRBJ1-5, with D perhaps TRBD1 (6 bases). The germline V gene has CDR1 SEHNR and CDR2 FQNEAQ (reference sequence). The CDR3 runs to 15 residues. V gave up 1 base and J gave up 5 bases, with 12 bases separating them. This CDR3 is CASSLERGGDQPQHF. The CDR3 DNA reads TGTGCCAGCAGCTTAGAAAGGGGGGGGGATCAGCCCCAGCATTTT.